Described below is a single T cell receptor beta chain sequence and its context. As yet, its antigen is unknown. Sampling of each donor yielded at least one pre-ART PBMC sample and at least two post-ART PBMC samples. Trimming took 7 bases from V and 5 from J, leaving 8 bases between them. From germline, CDR1 is SNHLY and CDR2 FYNNEI. This CDR3 has 12 residues. These data originate in a study of long-term antiretroviral therapy in people with HIV. Study-level points and caveats: Clones with expansion before ART led the repertoire at all time points.

Version v3.0 of the immunoSEQ assay was performed at survey level. Generated by immunoSEQ multiplex PCR, the TCRdb table keeps only in-frame clones and is missing some. The sample contains under 45,000 clones, 80% of which appear only once. This material consisted of unsorted PBMCs, taken 3.4 years after starting antiretroviral therapy. The rearrangement uses TRBV2 and TRBJ2-2, with a tentative D call TRBD2 (5 bases). This TCR derives from a man aged 30-40 years with HIV. The CDR3 reads CASKGGTGELFF. Written as DNA, the CDR3 is TGTGCCAGCAAGGGCGGGACCGGGGAGCTGTTTTTT.